The entry that follows covers one T cell receptor (beta chain) sequence. The data are from a study of blood T cell repertoires in COVID-19. Overall study: The United States, Italy and Spain provided the acute and convalescent COVID-19 samples. T cells, B-cell-depleted T cells, or PBMCs supplied cDNA or gDNA.

The CDR3 has 14 amino acids. CDR1 and CDR2 (germline): LNHDA, SQIVND (reference sequence). The V segment lost 9 bases and the J segment 1 base; nucleotides outside the gene matches: 7. Authors' processing steps: Reference gene primer amplification gave estimated nucleated cell counts. The assay was immunoSEQ multiplex PCR, and TCRdb's table has in-frame clones only and misses some. That table is the source of V, J and clone size, and D and trimming were worked out from the DNA. The sample has fewer than 120,000 clones; around 89% are singletons. The sequencing sample was made of peripheral blood. The rearrangement uses TRBV19 and TRBJ2-7; 9 nucleotides align to TRBD2. The sequence came from a woman in her forties or fifties with acute or convalescent COVID-19. The CDR3 reads CASRLAARSYEQYF. The CDR3 DNA follows: TGTGCCAGCAGACTAGCGGCAAGGTCCTACGAGCAGTACTTC.